This T cell receptor (beta chain) was found in a study of cytomegalovirus exposure and HLA in healthy donors. General observations from the study: Reported results showed that the classifier diagnosed cytomegalovirus status with high specificity and sensitivity. Most likely, a cluster of highly shared sequence variants arose as a sequencing artifact. Within an earlier analysis, most TCR beta V segments proved productive either about 87% or about 30% of the time.

Looked up from germline, CDR1 is LNHDA and CDR2 is SQIVND (reference sequence). The CDR3 totals 12 residues. The V and J ends lost 9 bases and 5 bases respectively, with 13 bases between them. Both 60 Vbeta primers and 13 Jbeta primers went into the PCR. TCRdb's table, derived via immunoSEQ multiplex PCR, lists solely in-frame clones and lacks some. This sample contains about 100,000 clones. Comment on this clone: What it recognizes is unknown.

The sequencing sample was made of PBMCs. The clonotype comes from a girl aged 5 to 17 in good health and CMV-seropositive. The chain is built from TRBV19 and TRBJ1-2; no reliable D call. The CDR3 coding sequence is TGTGCCAGCGGCCAACTACCGTATGGCTACACCTTC. As protein: CASGQLPYGYTF. The complete variable domain, with remaining parts taken from reference TRBV19 and TRBJ1-2, reads DGGITQSPKYLFRKEGQNVTLSCEQNLNHDAMYWYRQDPGQGLRLIYYSQIVNDFQKGDIAEGYSVSREKKESFPLTVTSAQKNPTAFYLCASGQLPYGYTFGSGTRLTVV.